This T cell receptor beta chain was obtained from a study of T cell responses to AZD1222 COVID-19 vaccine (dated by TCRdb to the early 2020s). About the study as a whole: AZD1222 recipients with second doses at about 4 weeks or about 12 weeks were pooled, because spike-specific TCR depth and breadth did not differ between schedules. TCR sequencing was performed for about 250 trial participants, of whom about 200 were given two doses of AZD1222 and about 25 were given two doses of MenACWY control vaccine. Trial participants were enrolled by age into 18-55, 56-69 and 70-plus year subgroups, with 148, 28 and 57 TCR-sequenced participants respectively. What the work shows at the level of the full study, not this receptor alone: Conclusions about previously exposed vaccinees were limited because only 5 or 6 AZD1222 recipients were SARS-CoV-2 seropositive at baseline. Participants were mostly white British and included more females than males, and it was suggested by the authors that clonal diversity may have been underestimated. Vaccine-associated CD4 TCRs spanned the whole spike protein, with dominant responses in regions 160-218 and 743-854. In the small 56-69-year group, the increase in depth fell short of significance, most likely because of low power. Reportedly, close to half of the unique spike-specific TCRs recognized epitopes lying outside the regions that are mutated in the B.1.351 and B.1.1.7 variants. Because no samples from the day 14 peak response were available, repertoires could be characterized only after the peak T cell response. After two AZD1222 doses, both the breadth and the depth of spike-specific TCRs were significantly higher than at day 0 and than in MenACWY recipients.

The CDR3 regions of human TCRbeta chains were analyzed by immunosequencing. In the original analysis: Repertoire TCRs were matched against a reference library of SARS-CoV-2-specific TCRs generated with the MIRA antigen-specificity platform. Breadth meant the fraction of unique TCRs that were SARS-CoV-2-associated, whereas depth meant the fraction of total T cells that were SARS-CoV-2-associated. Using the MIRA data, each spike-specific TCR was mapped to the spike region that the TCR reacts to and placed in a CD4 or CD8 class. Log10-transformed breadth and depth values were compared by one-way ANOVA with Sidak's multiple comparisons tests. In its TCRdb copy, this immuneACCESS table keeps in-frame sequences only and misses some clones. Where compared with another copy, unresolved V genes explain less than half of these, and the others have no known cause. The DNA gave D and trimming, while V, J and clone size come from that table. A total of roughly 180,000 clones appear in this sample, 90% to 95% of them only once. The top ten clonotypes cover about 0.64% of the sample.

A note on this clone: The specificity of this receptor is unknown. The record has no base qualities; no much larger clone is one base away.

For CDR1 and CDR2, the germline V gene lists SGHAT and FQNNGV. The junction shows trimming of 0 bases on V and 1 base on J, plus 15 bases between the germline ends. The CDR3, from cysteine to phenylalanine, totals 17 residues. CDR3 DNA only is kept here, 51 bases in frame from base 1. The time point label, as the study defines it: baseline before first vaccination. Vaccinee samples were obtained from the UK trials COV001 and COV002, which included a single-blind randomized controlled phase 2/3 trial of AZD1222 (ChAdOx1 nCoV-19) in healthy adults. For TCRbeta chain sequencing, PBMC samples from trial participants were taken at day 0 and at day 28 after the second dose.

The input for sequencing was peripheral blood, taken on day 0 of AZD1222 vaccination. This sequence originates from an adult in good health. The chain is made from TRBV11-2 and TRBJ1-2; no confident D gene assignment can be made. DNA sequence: TGTGCCAGCAGCTTAGATCGGGGAGACAACGATAACTATGGCTACACCTTC. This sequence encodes CASSLDRGDNDNYGYTF.